The 12 T cell receptor beta chains below come from one sample, sequenced in a study of regulatory T cells in long-lasting Graves disease (dated by TCRdb to the early 2020s). Per the publication, the time point label means: persistent/refractory GD, antithyroid drugs over 5 years with positive TRAb. For both TCR sequencing and RNA sequencing, RNA was extracted from PBMCs in TRIzol. Library generation was performed with multiplex PCR. Data came from an Illumina HiSeq 4000. iRepertoire HTBI primers and Arm-PCR amplification of CDR3 regions were used to construct TCR beta libraries. TCRdb trimmed public reads at Q25 via fastp, called clones via MiXCR and kept in-frame beta chains. For every CDR3 protein sequence, its rows merge into one entry that carries the most common genes and DNA. A total of some 280,000 distinct CDR3 sequences appear in this sample, roughly a fifth of them only once. Clones ranked in the top ten supply approximately 53% of the sample.

This material consisted of peripheral blood mononuclear cells (PBMCs), taken when the disease was refractory, from a patient treated with antithyroid drugs. These receptor sequences come from a female donor with Graves disease.

The chain combines TRBV20-1 with TRBJ1-6; 7 bases match TRBD1. Germline CDR1 is DFQATT and CDR2 is SNEGSKA (reference sequence). The length of the CDR3 is 17 residues. The V gene end was trimmed by 4 bases and the J gene end by 0 bases; junction bases not matched to a gene: 9. The CDR3 loop reads CSAKGQWGGSYNSPLHF. Here the CDR3 DNA reads TGCAGTGCTAAGGGACAGTGGGGGGGCTCCTATAATTCACCCCTCCACTTT.

This clonotype was detected ten times or more. The chain employs TRBV28 and TRBJ1-5; TRBD1 matches 11 bases. V lost 6 bases to trimming and J lost 4 bases; unmatched junction nucleotides: 11. This CDR3 comprises 17 residues. The germline gives CDR1 MDHEN, CDR2 SYDVKM. CDR3 DNA: TGTGCCAGCAGCCTTATAGTCGGGACAGGGGGAAATCAGCCCCAGCATTTT. It is translated as CASSLIVGTGGNQPQHF.

As to this clonotype: One junction end disagrees with the germline gene, perhaps due to a read error. V is TRBV12-3 or TRBV12-4 and J is TRBJ2-1; D remains ambiguous. The CDR3 is made up of 13 amino acids. This CDR3 reads CASSPQLLDEHLF. DNA for the CDR3: TGTGCCAGCAGCCCGCAACTACTGGATGAGCACCTCTTC.

This sequence joins TRBV6-1 and TRBJ2-7, with a possible D match to TRBD1 (6 bases). Germline lookup yields CDR1 MNHNS and CDR2 SASEGT. The CDR3 loop spans 14 amino acids. V was trimmed by 6 bases and J by 3 bases, leaving 15 bases between them. CDR3: CASRDINRDYEQYF. The CDR3 DNA reads TGTGCCAGCAGAGACATTAACAGGGACTACGAGCAGTACTTC.

Ten or more counts support this clonotype. This chain uses TRBV30 with TRBJ2-5; D remains ambiguous. The germline V gene encodes CDR1 GTSNPN and CDR2 SVGIG (reference sequence). The ends were cut back, 1 base at V and 5 bases at J, with 5 bases in the middle. There are 11 residues in the CDR3. CDR3: CAWSDGETQYF. CDR3 in DNA: TGTGCCTGGAGTGACGGGGAGACCCAGTACTTC.

In this sample, this clonotype turned up many times. This chain joins TRBV28 and TRBJ2-7, with TRBD1 matching 9 bases. The length of the CDR3 is 17 residues. Germline V CDR1 and CDR2: MDHEN, SYDVKM. V shed 6 bases and J 0 bases; nucleotides not matched to a gene: 12. The CDR3 reads CASSPGTGPQNSYEQYF. DNA of the CDR3: TGTGCCAGCAGCCCCGGGACAGGGCCCCAGAACTCCTACGAGCAGTACTTC.

This clonotype was counted only a few times. V and J are TRBV6-5 and TRBJ2-7; either TRBD1 or TRBD2 may fit D (5 bases each). V was cut by 0 bases and J by 13 bases, with 25 bases left in between. CDR1 MNHEY and CDR2 SVGAGI come from the germline V gene. The CDR3 is made up of 16 amino acids. CDR3 sequence: CASSYSGEGNSPSGYF. Here the CDR3 DNA reads TGTGCCAGCAGTTACTCGGGGGAAGGGAACAGCCCGAGCGGTTACTTC.

This chain uses TRBV10-3 with TRBJ1-6; D uncertain. Germline V gene sequence: CDR1 ENHRY, CDR2 SYGVKD. The ends were cut back, 1 base at V and 0 bases at J, with 10 bases in the middle. This CDR3 comprises 17 residues. CDR3 in amino acids: CAISEFGSSSYNSPLHF. As DNA, the CDR3 is TGTGCCATCAGTGAGTTTGGCAGTAGCTCCTATAATTCACCCCTCCACTTT.

V gene TRBV28 combines with J gene TRBJ1-2; tentative D call: TRBD1 (5 bases). The CDR3 has 12 residues. Per the germline V gene, CDR1 is MDHEN and CDR2 is SYDVKM. Trimming removed 6 bases at V and 8 bases at J, with 13 bases between. The CDR3, as DNA: TGTGCCAGCAGATCGACAGAATGGGGCTACACCTTC. This codes for CASRSTEWGYTF.

The J gene is TRBJ1-1, the V gene TRBV3-1; D call uncertain. Trimming removed 0 bases at V and 2 bases at J, with 13 bases between. CDR1 is LGHDT, CDR2 YNNKEL, per germline (reference sequence). The length of the CDR3 is 16 residues. CDR3 coding DNA: TGTGCCAGCAGCCAAGATGTGGGATCTGGTAACACTGAAGCTTTCTTT. Translation: CASSQDVGSGNTEAFF.

This clonotype showed up many times. The chain joins TRBV20-1 to TRBJ2-7; no firm D call. This CDR3 region has 11 residues. CDR1 and CDR2 from the germline V gene are DFQATT and SNEGSKA (reference sequence). The V and J ends lost 5 bases and 5 bases respectively, with 10 bases between them. The CDR3, as DNA: TGCAGTGCTTTTAGGGTCGACGAGCAGTACTTC. Its translation is CSAFRVDEQYF.

The chain has TRBV4-3 and TRBJ2-5, with TRBD1 matching 10 bases. This CDR3 contains 16 residues. V shed 3 bases and J 1 base; nucleotides not matched to a gene: 5. The V gene's germline CDR1 is LGHNA and CDR2 YSLEER. The CDR3 sequence is CASSHAGTGVQETQYF. In nucleotides, the CDR3 is TGCGCCAGCAGCCACGCCGGGACAGGGGTCCAAGAGACCCAGTACTTC.